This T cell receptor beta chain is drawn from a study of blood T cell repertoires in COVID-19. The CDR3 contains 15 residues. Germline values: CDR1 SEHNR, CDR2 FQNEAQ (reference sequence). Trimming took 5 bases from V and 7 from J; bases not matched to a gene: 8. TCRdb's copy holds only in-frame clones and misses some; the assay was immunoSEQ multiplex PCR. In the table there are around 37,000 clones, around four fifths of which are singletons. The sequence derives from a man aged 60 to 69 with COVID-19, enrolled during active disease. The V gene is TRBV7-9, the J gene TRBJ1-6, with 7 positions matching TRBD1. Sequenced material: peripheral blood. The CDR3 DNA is TGTGCCAGCAGCCTGCAGGGGGGAAGGAATTCACCCCTCCACTTT. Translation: CASSLQGGRNSPLHF.